This T cell receptor beta chain was sequenced for a study of blood T cell repertoires in COVID-19. For the study at large: Sources were T cells, B-cell-depleted T cells, or PBMCs; the material itself was cDNA or gDNA.

Clinical histories supplied by participants themselves formed the basis of cohort assignment. Under the authors' procedure: For nucleated cells, counts were estimated from reference gene primer amplification. The data were produced by immunoSEQ multiplex PCR, yet TCRdb's version contains in-frame clones alone and is incomplete. Clone size and the V and J calls come from that table; the DNA yielded D and trimming. This table holds around 300,000 clones, 89% found once. J lost 6 bases, V lost 0 bases, and 5 bases had no gene match. The CDR3 runs to 16 residues. Germline assignment: CDR1 SGHRS and CDR2 YFSETQ.

The sample comprised PBMCs or T cells enriched from blood (not recorded which). V is TRBV5-1 and J is TRBJ1-6; 8 bases are a match to TRBD1. The TCR sequence derives from a woman aged 60 to 75 who had recovered from COVID-19. The CDR3 loop is CASSLVTGQANSPLHF. The CDR3, as DNA: TGCGCCAGCAGCTTGGTGACGGGACAGGCTAATTCACCCCTCCACTTT.